What follows describes a single T cell receptor beta chain. Its target is not known. This entry is derived from a study of PD-1 blockade in classical Hodgkin lymphoma. Across the whole study: The study gave patients nivolumab 3 mg/kg intravenously every 2 weeks.

Profiled with immunoSEQ multiplex PCR; TCRdb holds only in-frame clones, not every one. The sample contains tens of thousands of clones, more than 65% of which appear only once. Brentuximab vedotin exposure varied, and every patient relapsed after autologous stem cell transplantation. Patients had relapsed/refractory classical Hodgkin lymphoma with complete response, partial response or progressive disease as best response. The CDR3 length is 13 residues. Trimming removed 0 bases at V and 14 bases at J, with 15 bases between. CDR1 is PRHDT, CDR2 FYEKMQ, per germline (reference sequence). Points from the study as a whole: Whatever underlies the repertoire differences (possibly disease activity or prior therapy) remains undefined.

The chain is built from TRBV13 and TRBJ2-3; tentative D call: TRBD1 (6 bases). This receptor was identified in a human donor with classical Hodgkin lymphoma. Sequenced material: peripheral blood mononuclear cells (PBMCs), taken at baseline. DNA of the CDR3: TGTGCCAGCAGCTTAGGGCACGGACAGTCGGTGTATTTT. The encoded protein is CASSLGHGQSVYF.